A selection of T cell receptor beta chains follows, all from one sample in a study of cytomegalovirus exposure and HLA in healthy donors. Repertoires were generated with immunoSEQ multiplex PCR, while TCRdb's copy carries only in-frame clones and drops some. The sample includes about 160,000 clones, around 75% of them seen just once. The specimen was PBMCs. Every receptor here comes from a woman in her forties or fifties in good health and CMV-seropositive. Each CDR3 is given with its conserved first and last residue. Each record gives: clone size, J gene, D gene, V gene, CDR3 protein, CDR3 DNA. D genes are given only for firm matches. Clone size is not always given. Where it is, it says once, few, many or a class for expanded clones.

.,TRBJ1-5,TRBD1,TRBV12-5,CASGLGDSRNQPQHF,TGTGCTAGTGGTTTGGGGGACAGCCGCAATCAGCCCCAGCATTTT
.,TRBJ1-5,TRBD1,TRBV30,CAWSQGVNSNQPQHF,TGTGCCTGGAGTCAGGGGGTGAATAGCAATCAGCCCCAGCATTTT
.,TRBJ2-7,TRBD1,TRBV6-6,CAISGTGWGGQYF,TGTGCCATTTCCGGGACAGGGTGGGGTGGGCAGTACTTC
.,TRBJ1-1,.,TRBV11-2,CASSWKRGFGTEAFF,TGTGCCAGCAGCTGGAAAAGGGGCTTTGGCACTGAAGCTTTCTTT
.,TRBJ1-3,.,TRBV6-5,CASSWGVGNTIYF,TGTGCCAGCAGCTGGGGGGTGGGAAACACCATATATTTT
.,TRBJ2-5,.,TRBV19,CASSLGLEETQYF,TGTGCCAGTAGTCTTGGACTGGAAGAGACCCAGTACTTC
.,TRBJ1-2,.,TRBV6-1,CASSEFTDNYGYTF,TGTGCCAGCAGTGAATTTACAGATAACTATGGCTACACCTTC
.,TRBJ2-7,TRBD2,TRBV7-2,CASGYAGTSGYEQYF,TGTGCCAGCGGCTATGCCGGGACTAGCGGCTACGAGCAGTACTTC
.,TRBJ1-1,.,TRBV9,CASSVVEDLNTEAFF,TGTGCCAGCAGCGTAGTGGAGGACTTGAACACTGAAGCTTTCTTT
.,TRBJ1-6,TRBD1,TRBV27,CASSLSWTGTYNSPLHF,TGTGCCAGCAGTTTATCGTGGACAGGTACGTATAATTCACCCCTCCACTTT
once,TRBJ2-2,TRBD1,TRBV7-9,CASSPQRTGRTGELFF,TGTGCCAGCAGCCCTCAACGGACAGGGAGGACCGGGGAGCTGTTTTTT
.,TRBJ1-3,.,TRBV30,CAWKQSGNTIYF,TGTGCCTGGAAACAGTCTGGAAACACCATATATTTT
.,TRBJ1-6,TRBD1,TRBV6-5,CATRDRDPLPLHF,TGTGCCACCCGAGACAGGGATCCCCTACCCCTCCACTTT
.,TRBJ1-2,.,TRBV7-3,CASSLEQVLGYGYTF,TGTGCCAGCAGCTTAGAACAGGTACTTGGCTATGGCTACACCTTC
.,TRBJ2-7,.,TRBV18,CASSSKTREQYF,TGTGCCAGCTCATCCAAAACACGTGAGCAGTACTTC
.,TRBJ2-2,.,TRBV10-3,CAISESGDNGELFF,TGTGCCATCAGTGAGTCGGGGGACAACGGGGAGCTGTTTTTT
.,TRBJ2-1,.,TRBV6-1,CASMRGYPSAEQFF,TGTGCCAGCATGAGAGGCTACCCAAGTGCTGAGCAGTTCTTC
.,TRBJ2-2,.,TRBV10-3,CAISAADREAGELFF,TGTGCCATCAGTGCCGCTGACAGGGAGGCCGGGGAGCTGTTTTTT
.,TRBJ1-2,.,TRBV5-1,CASSLSGNYGYTF,TGCGCCAGCAGCTTGTCTGGCAACTATGGCTACACCTTC
.,TRBJ1-2,.,TRBV30,CAWSGGQGYTF,TGTGCCTGGAGTGGAGGGCAAGGCTACACCTTC
.,TRBJ2-1,TRBD2,TRBV2,CASSERRAGSHEQFF,TGTGCCAGCAGTGAAAGGAGAGCGGGGAGCCATGAGCAGTTCTTC
.,TRBJ2-7,.,TRBV5-4,CASSLTGARASYEQYF,TGTGCCAGCAGCTTGACGGGTGCGAGGGCCTCCTACGAGCAGTACTTC
.,TRBJ1-5,TRBD1,TRBV4-1,CASSQVGQGGQPQHF,TGCGCCAGCAGCCAAGTCGGACAGGGCGGGCAGCCCCAGCATTTT
.,TRBJ2-1,TRBD2,TRBV5-6,CASSLWGGRSYNEQFF,TGTGCCAGCAGCTTGTGGGGGGGTAGGTCCTACAATGAGCAGTTCTTC
.,TRBJ2-7,.,TRBV5-1,CASSFGGTSSYEQYF,TGCGCCAGCAGCTTCGGCGGGACCTCCTCCTACGAGCAGTACTTC
.,TRBJ2-2,.,TRBV2,CASTGVGGPAGELFF,TGTGCCAGCACCGGGGTGGGGGGGCCGGCCGGGGAGCTGTTTTTT
.,TRBJ1-3,.,TRBV7-8,CASSSDGSSGNTIYF,TGTGCCAGCAGCTCGGACGGGAGCTCTGGAAACACCATATATTTT
.,TRBJ1-4,.,TRBV30,CAWSVQLSSWKLFF,TGTGCCTGGAGTGTACAGTTGTCAAGCTGGAAACTGTTTTTT
.,TRBJ2-1,TRBD1,TRBV2,CASSPELGGIKAQQFF,TGTGCCAGCAGCCCGGAATTAGGGGGCATAAAGGCCCAACAGTTCTTC
few,TRBJ1-2,.,TRBV2,CASSGPGTLNYGYTF,TGTGCCAGCAGTGGGCCCGGGACTCTTAACTATGGCTACACCTTC
.,TRBJ2-5,.,TRBV5-1,CATSYQGYQETQYF,TGCGCCACTTCCTATCAGGGGTATCAAGAGACCCAGTACTTC
.,TRBJ2-1,.,TRBV6-1,CASTFRSYNEQFF,TGTGCCAGCACCTTCCGCAGCTACAATGAGCAGTTCTTC
.,TRBJ2-3,TRBD2,TRBV5-1,CASSRFGGGSTDTQYF,TGCGCCAGCAGCAGGTTTGGCGGGGGATCCACAGATACGCAGTATTTT
.,TRBJ2-1,.,TRBV7-9,CASSGTDSQFF,TGTGCCAGCAGCGGCACGGACAGCCAGTTCTTC
.,TRBJ2-3,.,TRBV10-3,CAITNVPRDTQYF,TGTGCCATCACCAACGTACCCCGGGATACGCAGTATTTT
.,TRBJ1-1,TRBD1,TRBV6-6,CASSYSQDRVTEAFF,TGTGCCAGCAGTTACTCACAGGACAGGGTGACTGAAGCTTTCTTT
few,TRBJ2-3,TRBD1,TRBV19,CASSRGQGTADTQYF,TGTGCCAGTAGCCGGGGACAGGGGACGGCAGATACGCAGTATTTT
.,TRBJ1-5,TRBD1,TRBV10-3,CAISMGQASQPQHF,TGTGCCATCAGCATGGGACAGGCTTCCCAGCCCCAGCATTTT
once,TRBJ2-1,TRBD1,TRBV5-4,CASSSGTESYNEQFF,TGTGCCAGCAGCTCCGGGACAGAATCCTACAATGAGCAGTTCTTC
.,TRBJ1-2,TRBD1,TRBV7-9,CASSQGTGKGYTF,TGTGCCAGCAGTCAAGGGACAGGGAAGGGCTACACCTTC
.,TRBJ2-6,TRBD1,TRBV6-4,CASSAGTGGSGANVLTF,TGTGCCAGCAGTGCCGGGACAGGGGGCTCTGGGGCCAACGTCCTGACTTTC
.,TRBJ1-2,.,TRBV11-2,CASSEEAVYDGAGGYTF,TGTGCCAGCAGCGAGGAGGCAGTCTACGACGGAGCGGGGGGCTACACCTTC
few,TRBJ2-1,.,TRBV6-5,CASSPDYNEQFF,TGTGCCAGCAGTCCAGACTACAATGAGCAGTTCTTC
few,TRBJ1-6,TRBD1,TRBV2,CASSVDRDANSPLHF,TGTGCCAGCAGCGTGGACAGGGATGCGAATTCACCCCTCCACTTT
once,TRBJ1-1,TRBD1,TRBV29-1,CSVSQTGGNTEAFF,TGCAGCGTTTCTCAGACAGGGGGGAACACTGAAGCTTTCTTT
.,TRBJ1-3,.,TRBV2,CASIPSGAGNTIYF,TGTGCCAGCATCCCGTCAGGGGCTGGAAACACCATATATTTT
.,TRBJ2-1,TRBD2,TRBV7-3,CASSPGQRGGVEQFF,TGTGCCAGCAGCCCAGGCCAGCGGGGGGGAGTAGAGCAGTTCTTC
.,TRBJ1-2,TRBD1,TRBV6-1,CASSEAPGQAVSGYPF,TGTGCCAGCAGTGAAGCTCCGGGACAGGCCGTGTCTGGCTACCCCTTC
few,TRBJ2-2,TRBD2,TRBV5-1,CASSLGPSGAGELFF,TGCGCCAGCAGCTTGGGCCCTAGCGGCGCCGGGGAGCTGTTTTTT
once,TRBJ1-1,TRBD1,TRBV18,CASSPKGANTEAFF,TGTGCCAGCTCACCAAAGGGGGCGAACACTGAAGCTTTCTTT
.,TRBJ2-4,.,TRBV29-1,CSVSSGGAKNIQYF,TGCAGCGTCTCCAGCGGCGGAGCCAAAAACATTCAGTACTTC
.,TRBJ1-5,TRBD1,TRBV7-2,CASSLVTGSQPQHF,TGTGCCAGCAGCTTAGTGACAGGGAGTCAGCCCCAGCATTTT
.,TRBJ2-3,TRBD1,TRBV5-4,CASSLDRAGGNTQYF,TGTGCCAGCAGCTTGGACAGGGCAGGGGGCAATACGCAGTATTTT
.,TRBJ1-2,.,TRBV19,CASSIGRGRSGYTF,TGTGCCAGTAGTATCGGGCGGGGGCGAAGTGGCTACACCTTC
.,TRBJ2-5,.,TRBV6-1,CASSEVLLAETQYF,TGTGCCAGCAGTGAAGTACTCCTAGCGGAGACCCAGTACTTC
.,TRBJ2-3,.,TRBV6-1,CASSIQQSSTDTQYF,TGTGCCAGCAGTATCCAACAGAGTAGCACAGATACGCAGTATTTT
few,TRBJ1-4,.,TRBV5-1,CASSLTGSAEKLFF,TGCGCCAGCAGCTTGACAGGGAGCGCCGAAAAACTGTTTTTT
.,TRBJ1-1,.,TRBV5-5,CASSWGRNTEAFF,TGTGCCAGCAGCTGGGGCCGGAACACTGAAGCTTTCTTT
few,TRBJ2-5,.,TRBV6-6,CASSFRFQETQYF,TGTGCCAGCAGTTTCAGATTCCAAGAGACCCAGTACTTC
.,TRBJ2-5,.,TRBV5-4,CASSLALESQETQYF,TGTGCCAGCAGCTTGGCCTTAGAATCCCAAGAGACCCAGTACTTC